This TCR beta chain was recovered during a study of blood T cell repertoires in COVID-19. On the study more broadly: Sample material is recorded as cDNA or gDNA derived from T cells, B-cell-depleted T cells, or PBMCs.

Only in-frame clones appear in the TCRdb table, and some are missing; sequencing was by immunoSEQ multiplex PCR. The sample yields almost 40,000 clones, approximately 85% seen once. V lost 8 bases to trimming and J lost 0 bases; unmatched junction nucleotides: 3. Germline loops: CDR1 MDHEN, CDR2 SYDVKM. The CDR3 has 16 residues. The rearrangement joins TRBV28 to TRBJ2-5; 16 nucleotides agree with TRBD2. The receptor comes from a man in his fifties or sixties with acute or convalescent COVID-19. The sample taken for sequencing was peripheral blood. CDR3 DNA sequence: TGTGCCAGCGGGACTAGCGGGAGGGATCACCAAGAGACCCAGTACTTC. Amino acid sequence: CASGTSGRDHQETQYF.